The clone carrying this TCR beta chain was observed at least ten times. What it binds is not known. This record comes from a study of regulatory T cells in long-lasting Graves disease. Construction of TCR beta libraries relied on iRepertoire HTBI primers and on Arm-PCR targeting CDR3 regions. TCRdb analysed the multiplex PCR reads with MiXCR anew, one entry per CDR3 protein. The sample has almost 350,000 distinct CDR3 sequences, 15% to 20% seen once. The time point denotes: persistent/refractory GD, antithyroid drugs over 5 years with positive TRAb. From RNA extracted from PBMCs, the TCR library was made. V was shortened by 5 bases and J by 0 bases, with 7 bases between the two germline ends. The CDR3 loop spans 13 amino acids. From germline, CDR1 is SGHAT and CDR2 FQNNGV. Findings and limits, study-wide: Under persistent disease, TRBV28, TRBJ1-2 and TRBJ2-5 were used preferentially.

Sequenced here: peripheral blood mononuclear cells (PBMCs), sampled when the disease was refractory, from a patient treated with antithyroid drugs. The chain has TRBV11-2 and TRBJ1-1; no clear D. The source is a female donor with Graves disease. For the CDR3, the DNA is TGTGCCAGCAGCCTAGCGATGAACACTGAAGCTTTCTTT. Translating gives CASSLAMNTEAFF. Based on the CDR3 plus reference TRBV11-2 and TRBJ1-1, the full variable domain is EAGVAQSPRYKIIEKRQSVAFWCNPISGHATLYWYQQILGQGPKLLIQFQNNGVVDDSQLPKDRFSAERLKGVDSTLKIQPAKLEDSAVYLCASSLAMNTEAFFGQGTRLTVV.